This T cell receptor beta chain was captured by sequencing in a study of CD8 T cells in Susac syndrome. An input of 0.5 to 1 ug of RNA was subjected to reverse transcription using random hexamers. TCRdb redid the calling of the immunoSEQ multiplex PCR reads with MiXCR, one entry per CDR3 protein. The sample shows 150,000 to 250,000 distinct CDR3 sequences, around 96% of them seen only once. V lost 2 bases and J 7 bases, leaving 8 bases between the germline ends. The CDR3 loop spans 12 amino acids. From germline, CDR1 is SQVTM and CDR2 ANQGSEA. From blood CD8+ and CD4+ T cells, TCR beta sequences were generated. In the multiple sclerosis control group, patients were treatment-naive and had stable or active relapsing-remitting disease.

The rearrangement joins TRBV29-1 to TRBJ2-2; no clear D gene. This TCR was sampled from a human donor with multiple sclerosis. Sequencing was done on a sample of CD4+ T cells from PBMCs. The chain's CDR3 is CSVEWGSGELFF. The DNA for the CDR3 is TGCAGCGTTGAATGGGGAAGCGGGGAGCTGTTTTTT.